This T cell receptor beta chain was sequenced for a study of blood T cell repertoires in COVID-19. Turning to the study itself: Acute-phase and convalescent COVID-19 samples originated in the United States, Italy and Spain. PBMCs, B-cell-depleted T cells, or T cells were the source of the cDNA or gDNA that made up the material.

Per the authors' pipeline: Reference gene primer amplification gave nucleated cell count estimates. Here immunoSEQ multiplex PCR was the method, and the copy in TCRdb shows in-frame clones only, minus some. V, J and clone size derive from that table, while D and trimming were established from the DNA sequence. The sample shows about 120,000 clones, around four fifths of them seen only once. CDR3 length equals 14 residues. V shed 5 bases, J shed 8 bases, and the junction held 8 bases outside the gene matches. The germline CDR1 and CDR2 sequences are SGHNT and YENEEA. V gene TRBV11-3 combines with J gene TRBJ2-2, with 7 positions matching TRBD1. The receptor comes from a man aged 30 to 39 with acute or convalescent COVID-19. Material: peripheral blood. CDR3 DNA sequence: TGTGCCAGCAGCGCGACAGGGTTGACTGGGGAGCTGTTTTTT. Translated: CASSATGLTGELFF.